This T cell receptor (beta chain) came from a study of beta chain features in type 1 diabetes. Study outcomes and limitations: Within the patient group, naive, central memory and Treg TCRB repertoires appeared more similar to each other than within healthy donors.

For this clone: Antigen unknown.

The entirety of the isolated RNA underwent reverse transcription, so expressed TCRB transcripts were sequenced. Deep immunoSEQ sequencing covered naive, central memory and regulatory T cell samples. Sequenced by immunoSEQ multiplex PCR; TCRdb stores in-frame clones only, minus some. The sample includes some 900,000 clones, 17% of them seen just once. CDR3 length equals 12 residues. V was shortened by 5 bases and J by 7 bases, with 12 bases between the two germline ends. Germline-derived CDR1 and CDR2 are SQVTM and ANQGSEA. The gene calls are TRBV29-1 and TRBJ1-5; no clear D gene. Sequencing used naive CD4+ T cells from blood. The TCR sequence derives from a young woman in good health. The CDR3 nucleotides read TGCAGCGTTCATTCAACTGGACAGCCCCAGCATTTT. This codes for CSVHSTGQPQHF.